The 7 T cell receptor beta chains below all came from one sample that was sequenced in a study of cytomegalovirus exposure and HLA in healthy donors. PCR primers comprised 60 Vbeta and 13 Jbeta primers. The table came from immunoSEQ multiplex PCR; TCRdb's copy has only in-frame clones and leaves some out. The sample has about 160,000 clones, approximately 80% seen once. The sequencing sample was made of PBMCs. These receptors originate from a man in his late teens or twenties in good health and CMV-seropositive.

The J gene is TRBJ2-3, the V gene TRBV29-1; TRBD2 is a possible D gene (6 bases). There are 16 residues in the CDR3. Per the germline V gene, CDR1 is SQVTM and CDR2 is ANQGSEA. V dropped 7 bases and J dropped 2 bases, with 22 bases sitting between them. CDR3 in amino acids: CSADQTWDSPTDTQYF. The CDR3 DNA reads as TGCAGCGCGGACCAGACCTGGGACTCTCCCACAGATACGCAGTATTTT.

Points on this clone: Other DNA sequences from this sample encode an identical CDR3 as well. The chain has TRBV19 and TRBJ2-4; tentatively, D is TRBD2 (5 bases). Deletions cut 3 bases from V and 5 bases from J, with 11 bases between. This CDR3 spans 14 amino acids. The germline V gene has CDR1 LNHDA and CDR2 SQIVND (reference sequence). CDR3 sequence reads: CASSISAGQNIQYF. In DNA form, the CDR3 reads TGTGCCAGTAGTATTTCTGCGGGTCAAAACATTCAGTACTTC.

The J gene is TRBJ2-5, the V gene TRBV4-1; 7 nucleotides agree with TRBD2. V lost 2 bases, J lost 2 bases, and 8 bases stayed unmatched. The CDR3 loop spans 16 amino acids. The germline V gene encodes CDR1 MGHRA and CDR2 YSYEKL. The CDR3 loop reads CASSQKDGGIQETQYF. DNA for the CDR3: TGCGCCAGCAGCCAAAAAGACGGGGGGATACAAGAGACCCAGTACTTC.

CDR3 protein: CASSSSGTSGSYEQYF. The CDR3 coding sequence is TGTGCCAGCTCATCCTCCGGGACTAGCGGGTCCTACGAGCAGTACTTC. The chain has TRBV18 and TRBJ2-7; 12 bases map to TRBD2. J lost 1 base, V lost 5 bases, and 6 bases had no gene match. The V gene's germline CDR1 is KGHSH and CDR2 LQKENI. CDR3 length equals 16 residues.

Written as DNA, the CDR3 is TGTGCCAGCAGTGAAGAGACAGGGTATTCCTATAATTCACCCCTCCACTTT. Encoded protein: CASSEETGYSYNSPLHF. The chain has TRBV6-1 and TRBJ1-6; 7 nucleotides agree with TRBD1. The ends lost 1 base at V and 1 base at J; junction bases unmatched: 4. Germline V gives CDR1 MNHNS, CDR2 SASEGT. The CDR3 contains 17 residues.

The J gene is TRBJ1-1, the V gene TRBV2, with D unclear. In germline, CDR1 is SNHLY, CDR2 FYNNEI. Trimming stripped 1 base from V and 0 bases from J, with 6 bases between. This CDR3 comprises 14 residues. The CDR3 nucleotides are TGTGCCAGCAGTGAAGGTAGCATGAACACTGAAGCTTTCTTT. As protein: CASSEGSMNTEAFF.

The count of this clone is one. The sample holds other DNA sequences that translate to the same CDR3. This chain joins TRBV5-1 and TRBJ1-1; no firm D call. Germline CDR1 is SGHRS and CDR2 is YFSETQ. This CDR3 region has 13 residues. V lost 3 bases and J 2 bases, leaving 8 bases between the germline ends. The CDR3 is CASSSPGNTEAFF. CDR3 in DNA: TGCGCCAGCAGCTCCCCGGGTAACACTGAAGCTTTCTTT.